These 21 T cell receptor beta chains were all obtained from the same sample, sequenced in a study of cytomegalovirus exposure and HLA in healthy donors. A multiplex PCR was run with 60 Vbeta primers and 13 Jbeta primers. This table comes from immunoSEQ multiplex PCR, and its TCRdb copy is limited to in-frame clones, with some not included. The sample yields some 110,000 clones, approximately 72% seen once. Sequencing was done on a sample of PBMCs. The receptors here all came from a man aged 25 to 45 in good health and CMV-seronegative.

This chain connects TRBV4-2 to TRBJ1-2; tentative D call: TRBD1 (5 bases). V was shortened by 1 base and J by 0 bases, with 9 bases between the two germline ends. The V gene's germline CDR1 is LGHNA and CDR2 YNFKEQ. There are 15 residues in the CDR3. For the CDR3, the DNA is TGTGCCAGCAGCCAAGTCGGCAGGGCTAACTATGGCTACACCTTC. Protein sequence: CASSQVGRANYGYTF.

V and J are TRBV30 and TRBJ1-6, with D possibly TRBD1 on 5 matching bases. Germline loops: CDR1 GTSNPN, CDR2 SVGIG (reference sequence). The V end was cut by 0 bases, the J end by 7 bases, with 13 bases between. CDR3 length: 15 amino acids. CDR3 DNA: TGTGCCTGGAGTGTAGACAGCCTCTTCAATTCACCCCTCCACTTT. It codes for CAWSVDSLFNSPLHF.

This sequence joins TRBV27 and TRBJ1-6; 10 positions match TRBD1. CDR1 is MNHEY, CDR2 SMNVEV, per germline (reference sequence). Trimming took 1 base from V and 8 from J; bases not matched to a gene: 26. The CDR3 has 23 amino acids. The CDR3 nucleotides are TGTGCCAGCAGTTTATATTATAGTATTGGGAGGGACAGGGGAAGAGGAGGCGATTCACCCCTCCACTTT. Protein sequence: CASSLYYSIGRDRGRGGDSPLHF.

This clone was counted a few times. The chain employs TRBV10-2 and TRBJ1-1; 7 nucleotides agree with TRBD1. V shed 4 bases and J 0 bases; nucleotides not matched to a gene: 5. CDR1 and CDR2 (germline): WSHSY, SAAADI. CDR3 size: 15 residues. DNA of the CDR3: TGCGCCAGCAGTGGGCTGACAGGGTTGAACACTGAAGCTTTCTTT. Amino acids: CASSGLTGLNTEAFF.

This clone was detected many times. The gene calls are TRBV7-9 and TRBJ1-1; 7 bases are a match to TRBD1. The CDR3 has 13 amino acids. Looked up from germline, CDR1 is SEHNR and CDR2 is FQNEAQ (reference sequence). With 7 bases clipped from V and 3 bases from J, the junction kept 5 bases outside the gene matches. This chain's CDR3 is CASNPGGYTEAFF. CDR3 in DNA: TGTGCCAGCAACCCAGGGGGATACACTGAAGCTTTCTTT.

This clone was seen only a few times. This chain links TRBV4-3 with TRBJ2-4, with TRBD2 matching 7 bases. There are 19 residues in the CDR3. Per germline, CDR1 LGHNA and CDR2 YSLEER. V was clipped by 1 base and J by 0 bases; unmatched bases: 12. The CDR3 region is CASSQARGGVKLAKNIQYF. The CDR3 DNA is TGCGCCAGCAGCCAAGCACGTGGGGGGGTGAAGCTAGCCAAAAACATTCAGTACTTC.

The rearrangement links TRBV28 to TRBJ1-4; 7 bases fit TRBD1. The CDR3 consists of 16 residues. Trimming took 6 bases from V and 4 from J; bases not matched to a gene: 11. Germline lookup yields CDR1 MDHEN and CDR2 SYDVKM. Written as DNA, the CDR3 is TGTGCCAGCAGATACAGGACAGGAATCTATAATGAAAAACTGTTTTTT. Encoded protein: CASRYRTGIYNEKLFF.

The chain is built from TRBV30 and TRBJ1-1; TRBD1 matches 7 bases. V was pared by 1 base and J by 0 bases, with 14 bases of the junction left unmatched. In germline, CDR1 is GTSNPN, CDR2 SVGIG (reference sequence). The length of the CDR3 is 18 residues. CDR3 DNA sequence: TGTGCCTGGAGTGGCCGGGACAGAATGGAGAAGTTGAACACTGAAGCTTTCTTT. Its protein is CAWSGRDRMEKLNTEAFF.

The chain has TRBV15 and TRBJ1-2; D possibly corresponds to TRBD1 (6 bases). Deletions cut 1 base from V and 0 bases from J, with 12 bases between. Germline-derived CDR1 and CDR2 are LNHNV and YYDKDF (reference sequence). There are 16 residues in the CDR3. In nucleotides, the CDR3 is TGTGCCACCAGCAGAGGGAATAGGGGGACTAACTATGGCTACACCTTC. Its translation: CATSRGNRGTNYGYTF.

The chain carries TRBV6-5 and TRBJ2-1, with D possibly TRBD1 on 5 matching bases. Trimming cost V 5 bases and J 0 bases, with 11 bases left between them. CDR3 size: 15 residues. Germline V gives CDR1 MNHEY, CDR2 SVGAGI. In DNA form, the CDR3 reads TGTGCCAGCAGTCAGACAGAGAGCTCCTACAATGAGCAGTTCTTC. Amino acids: CASSQTESSYNEQFF.

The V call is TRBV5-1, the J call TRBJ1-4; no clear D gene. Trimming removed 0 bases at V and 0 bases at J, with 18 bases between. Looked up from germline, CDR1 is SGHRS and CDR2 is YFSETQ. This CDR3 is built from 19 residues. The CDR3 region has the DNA TGCGCCAGCAGCTTGGAGGAGCGGGCGGTGTTTGCAACTAATGAAAAACTGTTTTTT. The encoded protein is CASSLEERAVFATNEKLFF. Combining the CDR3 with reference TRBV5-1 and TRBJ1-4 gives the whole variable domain KAGVTQTPRYLIKTRGQQVTLSCSPISGHRSVSWYQQTPGQGLQFLFEYFSETQRNKGNFPGRFSGRQFSNSRSEMNVSTLELGDSALYLCASSLEERAVFATNEKLFFGSGTQLSVL.

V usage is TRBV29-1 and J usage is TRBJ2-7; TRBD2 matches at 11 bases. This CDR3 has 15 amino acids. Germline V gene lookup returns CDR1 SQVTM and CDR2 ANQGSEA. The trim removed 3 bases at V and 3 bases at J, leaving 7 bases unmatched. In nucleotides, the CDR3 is TGCAGCGTTGAGGTTCCGGGACTAGCGGACTACGAGCAGTACTTC. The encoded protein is CSVEVPGLADYEQYF.

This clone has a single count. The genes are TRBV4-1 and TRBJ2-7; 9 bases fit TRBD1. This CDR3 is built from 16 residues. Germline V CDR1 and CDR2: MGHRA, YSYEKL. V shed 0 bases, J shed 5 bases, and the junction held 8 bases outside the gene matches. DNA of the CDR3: TGCGCCAGCAGCCAAGAGCAGCGACAGGGGGGGGACGAGCAGTACTTC. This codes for CASSQEQRQGGDEQYF.

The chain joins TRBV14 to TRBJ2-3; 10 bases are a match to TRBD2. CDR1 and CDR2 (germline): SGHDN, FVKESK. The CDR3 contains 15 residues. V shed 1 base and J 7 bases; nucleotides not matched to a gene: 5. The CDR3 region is CASSQGLAGAYTQYF. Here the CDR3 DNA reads TGTGCCAGCAGCCAAGGACTAGCGGGCGCCTATACGCAGTATTTT. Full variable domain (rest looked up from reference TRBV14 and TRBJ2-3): EAGVTQFPSHSVIEKGQTVTLRCDPISGHDNLYWYRRVMGKEIKFLLHFVKESKQDESGMPNNRFLAERTGGTYSTLKVQPAELEDSGVYFCASSQGLAGAYTQYFGPGTRLTVL.

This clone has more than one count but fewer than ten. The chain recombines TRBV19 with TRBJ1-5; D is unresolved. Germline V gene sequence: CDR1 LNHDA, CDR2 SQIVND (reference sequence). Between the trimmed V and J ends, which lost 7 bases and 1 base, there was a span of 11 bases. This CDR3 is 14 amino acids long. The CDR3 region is CASTLRLSNQPQHF. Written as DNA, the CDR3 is TGTGCCAGTACTCTCCGGTTAAGCAATCAGCCCCAGCATTTT.

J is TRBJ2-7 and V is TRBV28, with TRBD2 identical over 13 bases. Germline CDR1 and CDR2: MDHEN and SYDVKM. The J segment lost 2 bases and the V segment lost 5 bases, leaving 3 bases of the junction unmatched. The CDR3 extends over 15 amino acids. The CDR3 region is CASSGTSGIPYEQYF. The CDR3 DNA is TGTGCCAGCAGTGGGACTAGCGGGATTCCCTACGAGCAGTACTTC.

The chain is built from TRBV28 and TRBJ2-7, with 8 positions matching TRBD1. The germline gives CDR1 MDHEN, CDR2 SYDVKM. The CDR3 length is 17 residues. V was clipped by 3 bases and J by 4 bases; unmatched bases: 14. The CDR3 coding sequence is TGTGCCAGCAGTTTGCCGCTCACAGGGGGGTCCTATTACGAGCAGTACTTC. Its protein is CASSLPLTGGSYYEQYF.

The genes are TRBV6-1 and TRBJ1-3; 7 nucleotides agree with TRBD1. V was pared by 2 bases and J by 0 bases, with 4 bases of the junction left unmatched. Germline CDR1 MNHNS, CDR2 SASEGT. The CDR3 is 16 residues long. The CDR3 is CASSEPGQSSGNTIYF. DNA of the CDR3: TGTGCCAGCAGTGAACCGGGACAGAGCTCTGGAAACACCATATATTTT.

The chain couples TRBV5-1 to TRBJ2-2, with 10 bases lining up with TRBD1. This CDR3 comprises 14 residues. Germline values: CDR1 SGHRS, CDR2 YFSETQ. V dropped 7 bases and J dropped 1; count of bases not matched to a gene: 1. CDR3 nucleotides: TGCGCCAGCGACAGGGGGCTGAACACCGGGGAGCTGTTTTTT. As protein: CASDRGLNTGELFF.

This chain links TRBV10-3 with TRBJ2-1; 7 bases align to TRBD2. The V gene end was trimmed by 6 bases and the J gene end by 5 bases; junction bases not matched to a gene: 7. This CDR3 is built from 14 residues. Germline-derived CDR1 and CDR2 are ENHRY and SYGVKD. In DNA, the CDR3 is TGTGCCATCAGCGGCCTAGCGGATAACAATGAGCAGTTCTTC. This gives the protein CAISGLADNNEQFF.

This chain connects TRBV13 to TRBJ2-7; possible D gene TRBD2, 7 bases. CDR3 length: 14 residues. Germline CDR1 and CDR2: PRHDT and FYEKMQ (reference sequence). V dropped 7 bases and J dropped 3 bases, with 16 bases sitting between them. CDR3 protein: CASTHREGDYEQYF. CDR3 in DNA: TGTGCCAGCACCCACAGGGAGGGGGACTACGAGCAGTACTTC.